The 18 T cell receptor beta chains reported below all come from one sample, sequenced in a study of OX40 agonist ivuxolimab in advanced cancers. Sequenced by immunoSEQ multiplex PCR; TCRdb stores in-frame clones only, minus some. This sample has 90,000 or so clones, with roughly nine tenths found just once. This material consisted of CD4+ or CD8+ T cells sorted from blood, taken in a trial of the OX40 agonist ivuxolimab. Receptors were obtained from an adult with an advanced solid tumor such as melanoma, head and neck, liver or kidney cancer.

The rearrangement uses TRBV14 and TRBJ1-4; D possibly corresponds to TRBD1 (6 bases). V was shortened by 4 bases and J by 7 bases, with 16 bases between the two germline ends. The germline V gene encodes CDR1 SGHDN and CDR2 FVKESK. CDR3 length equals 15 residues. CDR3: CASSPRGGGGEKLFF. The CDR3, as DNA: TGTGCCAGCAGCCCCCGGGGAGGGGGTGGTGAAAAACTGTTTTTT.

Notes on this clone: Within the sample, other DNA sequences also encode this same CDR3. This sequence joins TRBV5-6 and TRBJ1-5; D unresolved. Germline loops: CDR1 SGHDT, CDR2 YYEEEE. The CDR3 is made up of 13 amino acids. Between the trimmed V and J ends, which lost 0 bases and 0 bases, there was a span of 1 base. This CDR3 is CASSLGSNQPQHF. CDR3 in DNA: TGTGCCAGCAGCTTGGGTAGCAATCAGCCCCAGCATTTT.

This chain links TRBV4-3 with TRBJ2-5; the match to TRBD2 covers 8 bases. The junction had 9 bases not matched to a gene; V was cut back by 1 base and J by 2 bases. The CDR3 spans 17 residues. The germline gives CDR1 LGHNA, CDR2 YSLEER. DNA of the CDR3: TGCGCCAGCAGCCAAGGTTCGGGCGGGGGGATTCAAGAGACCCAGTACTTC. It specifies CASSQGSGGGIQETQYF.

The rearrangement joins TRBV28 to TRBJ1-2; weak D call: TRBD1 (6 bases). Trimming took off 6 bases at V and 12 bases at J, with 17 bases between the two ends. Germline values: CDR1 MDHEN, CDR2 SYDVKM. The CDR3 runs 12 residues. This CDR3 reads CASSDLGQSNTF. In nucleotides, the CDR3 is TGTGCCAGCAGCGATTTAGGACAGTCTAACACCTTC.

CDR3 protein: CASNTFSGNTIYF. The CDR3, as DNA: TGTGCCAGCAACACCTTCTCTGGAAACACCATATATTTT. The chain recombines TRBV2 with TRBJ1-3; D ambiguous. The V and J ends lost 7 bases and 0 bases respectively, with 7 bases between them. The germline V gene encodes CDR1 SNHLY and CDR2 FYNNEI. This CDR3 has 13 residues.

J is TRBJ2-7 and V is TRBV7-9; D assignment may be TRBD1 or TRBD2 (6 bases each). Germline CDR1 and CDR2: SEHNR and FQNEAQ (reference sequence). Trimming removed 1 base at V and 5 bases at J, with 12 bases between. The CDR3 has 14 amino acids. CDR3 DNA: TGTGCCAGCAGCTTAGATGGGGGGCGGCACGAGCAGTACTTC. This translates into CASSLDGGRHEQYF.

The chain has TRBV6-5 and TRBJ2-3; 7 nucleotides match TRBD1. The V segment lost 6 bases and the J segment 4 bases; nucleotides outside the gene matches: 7. Germline V lookup: CDR1 MNHEY, CDR2 SVGAGI. CDR3 size: 14 residues. CDR3: CASSIDRVPDTQYF. The CDR3, as DNA: TGTGCCAGCAGCATTGACAGGGTCCCAGATACGCAGTATTTT.

V is TRBV5-1 and J is TRBJ1-1; D unclear. The germline V and J ends were trimmed by 3 bases and 0 bases, with 6 bases remaining between them. Germline V gene lookup returns CDR1 SGHRS and CDR2 YFSETQ. The CDR3 covers 13 residues. The CDR3 coding sequence is TGCGCCAGCAGCTCAAACTTGAACACTGAAGCTTTCTTT. The encoded protein is CASSSNLNTEAFF.

V gene TRBV28 combines with J gene TRBJ2-1, with 7 bases aligning to TRBD2. Germline CDR1 MDHEN, CDR2 SYDVKM. The CDR3 covers 15 residues. V lost 5 bases, J lost 5 bases, and 9 bases stayed unmatched. The chain's CDR3 is CASSHSTSQNNEQFF. DNA of the CDR3: TGTGCCAGCAGTCATTCGACTAGCCAAAACAATGAGCAGTTCTTC.

V is TRBV4-2 and J is TRBJ1-1; TRBD1 might be the D (5 bases). V was clipped by 1 base and J by 3 bases, with 12 bases between them. Per germline, CDR1 LGHNA and CDR2 YNFKEQ. This CDR3 has 15 amino acids. The DNA for the CDR3 is TGTGCCAGCAGCCAAGGAGCTGGGGCGGACACTGAAGCTTTCTTT. Translating gives CASSQGAGADTEAFF.

The J gene is TRBJ2-7, the V gene TRBV28; possibly TRBD2 for D (6 bases). The V end was cut by 5 bases, the J end by 3 bases, with 11 bases between. The CDR3 sequence is 13 residues long. Germline values: CDR1 MDHEN, CDR2 SYDVKM. The CDR3 sequence: CASSPGALYEQYF. The CDR3 bases are TGTGCCAGCAGTCCGGGAGCCCTCTACGAGCAGTACTTC.

The chain combines TRBV5-1 with TRBJ2-5; D call uncertain. V was clipped by 4 bases and J by 5 bases, with 15 bases between them. Germline V gene lookup returns CDR1 SGHRS and CDR2 YFSETQ. The CDR3 extends over 14 amino acids. The CDR3 sequence is CASSARAFGETQYF. The DNA of the CDR3 is TGCGCCAGCAGCGCTAGGGCCTTCGGGGAGACCCAGTACTTC.

As DNA, the CDR3 is TGCGCCAGCAAGGGTGCGGGGGTACAAGAGACCCAGTACTTC. Its translation is CASKGAGVQETQYF. The chain combines TRBV5-1 with TRBJ2-5; 7 bases fit TRBD2. Trimming cost V 6 bases and J 2 bases; bases outside gene matches: 7. Germline V gene data show CDR1 as SGHRS and CDR2 as YFSETQ. The CDR3 runs to 14 residues.

The chain recombines TRBV2 with TRBJ1-2; a possible D gene is TRBD1 (5 bases). Trimming removed 5 bases at V and 5 bases at J, with 12 bases between. The CDR3 contains 13 residues. The germline V gene has CDR1 SNHLY and CDR2 FYNNEI. The CDR3: CASSIRREYGYTF. The CDR3, as DNA: TGTGCCAGCAGTATTCGCAGGGAATATGGCTACACCTTC.

The chain joins TRBV18 to TRBJ1-4; D gene ambiguous. The germline V and J ends were trimmed by 2 bases and 6 bases, with 16 bases remaining between them. This CDR3 region has 16 residues. Germline V gene sequence: CDR1 KGHSH, CDR2 LQKENI. Here the CDR3 DNA reads TGTGCCAGCTCACCAAACACTCCTCGGGAGGATGAAAAACTGTTTTTT. Its protein product is CASSPNTPREDEKLFF.

The rearrangement joins TRBV28 to TRBJ2-1, with TRBD2 identical over 7 bases. The V gene's germline CDR1 is MDHEN and CDR2 SYDVKM. V was pared by 4 bases and J by 3 bases, with 12 bases of the junction left unmatched. The length of the CDR3 is 17 residues. This CDR3 reads CASSSPSGVTFYNEQFF. Written as DNA, the CDR3 is TGTGCCAGCAGTTCGCCTAGCGGTGTCACCTTCTACAATGAGCAGTTCTTC.

The V call is TRBV9, the J call TRBJ1-6, with D perhaps matching TRBD1 (6 bases). The germline CDR1 and CDR2 sequences are SGDLS and YYNGEE. The V end was cut by 4 bases, the J end by 9 bases, with 14 bases between. The CDR3 extends over 14 amino acids. CDR3 bases: TGTGCCAGCAGCCTCGCAGGGGAGGCTTCACCCCTCCACTTT. Translated: CASSLAGEASPLHF.

Points on this clone: One junction end does not reproduce the germline sequence, and a read error may be involved. The V call is TRBV7-7, the J call TRBJ2-5; D tentatively reads TRBD1 or TRBD2 (5 bases each). CDR1 is SSHAT, CDR2 FNYEAQ, per germline (reference sequence). The CDR3 extends over 15 amino acids. This CDR3 is CASSLVGVYQETQYF. The CDR3 DNA follows: TGTGCTAGCAGCTTAGTGGGGGTTTACCAAGAGACCCAGTACTTC.